The 19 T cell receptor beta chains presented below share a single source sample, sequenced in a study of blood T cell repertoires in COVID-19. Profiling relied on immunoSEQ multiplex PCR, and the TCRdb table lists in-frame clones only, not all of them. The sample yields some 350,000 clones, roughly 90% seen once. Sequenced input: peripheral blood. These receptors were taken from a woman aged 70 to 79 with COVID-19, enrolled during active disease.

This clone was found a few times. The chain joins TRBV9 to TRBJ1-2, with TRBD1 as a possible D gene (6 bases). V lost 0 bases and J 8 bases, leaving 20 bases between the germline ends. The CDR3 spans 16 residues. Germline assignment: CDR1 SGDLS and CDR2 YYNGEE. CDR3 amino acids: CASSVDNGGQLEGYTF. The CDR3 nucleotides are TGTGCCAGCAGCGTAGATAATGGGGGCCAATTGGAGGGCTACACCTTC.

The chain's CDR3 is CASSTLNDRDQLFF. As DNA, the CDR3 is TGTGCCAGCAGCACCCTTAACGACAGGGACCAACTGTTTTTT. The J gene is TRBJ1-4, the V gene TRBV28, with TRBD1 matching 7 bases. CDR3 length equals 14 residues. Germline CDR1 reads MDHEN; CDR2 reads SYDVKM. V lost 6 bases to trimming and J lost 12 bases; unmatched junction nucleotides: 13.

As regards this clone: Within the sample, other DNA sequences also encode this same CDR3. The chain carries TRBV9 and TRBJ1-1, with 8 bases lining up with TRBD1. CDR3 length: 13 residues. V dropped 4 bases and J dropped 3; count of bases not matched to a gene: 2. From germline, CDR1 is SGDLS and CDR2 YYNGEE. Written as DNA, the CDR3 is TGTGCCAGCAGCTTGACAGGGGACACTGAAGCTTTCTTT. Translating it yields CASSLTGDTEAFF. Full variable domain (remainder filled in from reference TRBV9 and TRBJ1-1): DSGVTQTPKHLITATGQRVTLRCSPRSGDLSVYWYQQSLDQGLQFLIQYYNGEERAKGNILERFSAQQFPDLHSELNLSSLELGDSALYFCASSLTGDTEAFFGQGTRLTVV.

J is TRBJ2-3 and V is TRBV4-1; 9 nucleotides align to TRBD2. The CDR3 spans 17 residues. The V gene end was trimmed by 3 bases and the J gene end by 6 bases; junction bases not matched to a gene: 13. The germline V gene has CDR1 MGHRA and CDR2 YSYEKL. CDR3 protein: CASSHAPVIAGADTQYF. CDR3 nucleotide sequence: TGCGCCAGCAGCCATGCCCCGGTGATAGCGGGGGCGGATACGCAGTATTTT.

The rearrangement joins TRBV19 to TRBJ1-5, with D tentatively TRBD1 (5 bases). The CDR3 covers 16 residues. The germline V and J ends were trimmed by 4 bases and 1 base, with 14 bases remaining between them. Germline assignment: CDR1 LNHDA and CDR2 SQIVND (reference sequence). In nucleotides, the CDR3 is TGTGCCAGTAGTACTTTAGGGGCAACGAGCAATCAGCCCCAGCATTTT. Residues: CASSTLGATSNQPQHF.

The chain couples TRBV4-1 to TRBJ2-7; D remains unclear. The V and J ends lost 3 bases and 0 bases respectively, with 18 bases between them. The CDR3 contains 17 residues. The germline V gene encodes CDR1 MGHRA and CDR2 YSYEKL. This CDR3 is CASSHPRTLIHSYEQYF. In DNA form, the CDR3 reads TGCGCCAGCAGCCACCCCAGAACCCTTATCCACTCCTACGAGCAGTACTTC.

This clone was found once. The chain couples TRBV11-2 to TRBJ1-3; D perhaps matches TRBD1 (6 bases). The CDR3 runs 14 residues. V lost 5 bases and J 5 bases, leaving 13 bases between the germline ends. The germline CDR1 and CDR2 sequences are SGHAT and FQNNGV. The CDR3 sequence is CASSTNRVRNTIYF. The CDR3 DNA reads TGTGCCAGCAGCACGAACAGGGTTAGAAACACCATATATTTT.

This clone was seen a single time. Distinct nucleotide sequences in the sample also encode this CDR3. The chain recombines TRBV6-5 with TRBJ1-2; D not certain. CDR1 and CDR2 (germline): MNHEY, SVGAGI. V was pared by 6 bases and J by 4 bases, with 9 bases between. The CDR3 runs to 12 residues. The CDR3 DNA reads TGTGCCAGCAGCCCGGGATTCTATGGCTACACCTTC. Its protein is CASSPGFYGYTF.

The V gene is TRBV6-5, the J gene TRBJ1-5; TRBD1 matches at 9 bases. The V gene's germline CDR1 is MNHEY and CDR2 SVGAGI. Losses at the gene ends were 5 bases for V and 6 bases for J; bases not matched to a gene: 8. The CDR3 covers 15 residues. The DNA of the CDR3 is TGTGCCAGCAGTCTTGGAACAGGGGGCAGTCAGCCCCAGCATTTT. Amino acids: CASSLGTGGSQPQHF.

V is TRBV27 and J is TRBJ2-5; 7 positions match TRBD2. V dropped 0 bases and J dropped 4; count of bases not matched to a gene: 8. Per germline, CDR1 MNHEY and CDR2 SMNVEV (reference sequence). This CDR3 is 16 amino acids long. Here the CDR3 DNA reads TGTGCCAGCAGTTTATCGGGGCGGGGGATAGTAGAGACCCAGTACTTC. This translates into CASSLSGRGIVETQYF.

The J gene is TRBJ1-3, the V gene TRBV21-1; TRBD1, the table's D call, lacks a check against the DNA. TRBV21-1 is a pseudogene. This CDR3 spans 17 amino acids. CDR3 sequence reads: CASSKGAGGSSGNTIYF. CDR3 bases: TGTGCCAGCAGCAAAGGGGCAGGGGGGAGCTCTGGAAACACCATATATTTT.

The V and J genes are TRBV15 and TRBJ2-7, with 7 bases aligning to TRBD2. CDR1 is LNHNV, CDR2 YYDKDF, per germline (reference sequence). V dropped 5 bases and J dropped 2; count of bases not matched to a gene: 9. This CDR3 has 15 amino acids. The CDR3 DNA sequence: TGTGCCACCAGCGGTCAGCGGGGTGGTCCCTACGAGCAGTACTTC. The encoded protein is CATSGQRGGPYEQYF.

The chain has TRBV20-1 and TRBJ1-3, with D maybe TRBD1 (5 bases). Trimming pared 3 bases from V and 3 bases from J, leaving 12 bases between. There are 14 residues in the CDR3. Germline CDR1 DFQATT, CDR2 SNEGSKA (reference sequence). In DNA, the CDR3 is TGCAGTGCTAGTGCAGGGAACTTTGGAAACACCATATATTTT. Translating gives CSASAGNFGNTIYF.

The gene calls are TRBV12-3 or TRBV12-4 and TRBJ2-7, with a possible D match to TRBD1 (6 bases). The CDR3 is 11 amino acids. Trimming removed 6 bases from V and 4 bases from J, with 7 bases in between. The CDR3 sequence is CASRDRYEQYF. In DNA, the CDR3 is TGTGCCAGCAGAGACAGGTACGAGCAGTACTTC.

The CDR3: CASSQEQTGANQPQHF. For the CDR3, the DNA is TGCGCCAGCAGCCAGGAACAGACAGGGGCAAATCAGCCCCAGCATTTT. The V call is TRBV4-1, the J call TRBJ1-5; 8 bases fit TRBD1. The V gene's germline CDR1 is MGHRA and CDR2 YSYEKL. CDR3 size: 16 residues. The junction had 8 bases not matched to a gene; V was cut back by 3 bases and J by 4 bases.

This rearrangement joins TRBV9 to TRBJ2-1; 16 bases match TRBD2. In germline, CDR1 is SGDLS, CDR2 YYNGEE. V shed 7 bases, J shed 0 bases, and the junction held 7 bases outside the gene matches. CDR3 size: 18 residues. CDR3 DNA: TGTGCCAGCCCTGAGGGACTAGCGGGGGGGAGCTCCTACAATGAGCAGTTCTTC. It encodes CASPEGLAGGSSYNEQFF.

J is TRBJ1-1 and V is TRBV19; possibly TRBD1 for D (5 bases). This CDR3 has 13 amino acids. The V and J ends lost 2 bases and 3 bases respectively, with 7 bases between them. In germline, CDR1 is LNHDA, CDR2 SQIVND (reference sequence). CDR3 bases: TGTGCCAGTAGTATAAAAGGGGACACTGAAGCTTTCTTT. It is translated as CASSIKGDTEAFF.

V gene TRBV2 combines with J gene TRBJ1-1; D ambiguous. The germline gives CDR1 SNHLY, CDR2 FYNNEI. V lost 4 bases and J lost 2, with 14 bases in between. The CDR3 extends over 15 amino acids. The CDR3 DNA follows: TGTGCCAGCAGTGCCCGAAGGCAGGTCAACACTGAAGCTTTCTTT. Its protein product is CASSARRQVNTEAFF. Using reference TRBV2 and TRBJ1-1 for the parts outside the CDR3, the full variable domain is EPEVTQTPSHQVTQMGQEVILRCVPISNHLYFYWYRQILGQKVEFLVSFYNNEISEKSEIFDDQFSVERPDGSNFTLKIRSTKLEDSAMYFCASSARRQVNTEAFFGQGTRLTVV.

This clone came up a few times. V gene TRBV29-1 combines with J gene TRBJ1-2; D is undetermined. The CDR3 runs to 13 residues. CDR1 and CDR2 from the germline V gene are SQVTM and ANQGSEA. V lost 1 base and J lost 6, with 12 bases in between. CDR3 bases: TGCAGCGTTGAAGTCGGGGTCGGGGATGGCTACACCTTC. This gives the protein CSVEVGVGDGYTF. Full variable domain (remainder filled in from reference TRBV29-1 and TRBJ1-2): SAVISQKPSRDICQRGTSLTIQCQVDSQVTMMFWYRQQPGQSLTLIATANQGSEATYESGFVIDKFPISRPNLTFSTLTVSNMSPEDSSIYLCSVEVGVGDGYTFGSGTRLTVV.